The 27 T cell receptor beta chains reported below all come from one sample, sequenced in a study of OX40 agonist ivuxolimab in advanced cancers. Data came from immunoSEQ multiplex PCR; TCRdb stores just in-frame clones and leaves some out. The table has 25,000 to 40,000 clones, roughly 76% seen once; the top ten hold roughly a fifth. Source: CD4+ or CD8+ T cells sorted from blood, taken in a trial of the OX40 agonist ivuxolimab. The receptors stem from an adult with an advanced solid tumor such as melanoma, head and neck, liver or kidney cancer.

A few counts support this clone. V gene TRBV6-6 combines with J gene TRBJ2-7; TRBD2 matches 7 bases. The ends lost 2 bases at V and 6 bases at J; junction bases unmatched: 10. From germline, CDR1 is MNHNY and CDR2 SVGAGI (reference sequence). This CDR3 contains 15 residues. CDR3 sequence (DNA): TGTGCCAGCAGTTACGGCGGGGGTACGAATCGCGAGCAGTACTTC. As protein: CASSYGGGTNREQYF.

V gene TRBV7-2 combines with J gene TRBJ2-7; TRBD1 is a possible D gene (8 bases). The CDR3 is made up of 14 amino acids. Trimming took off 5 bases at V and 4 bases at J, with 15 bases between the two ends. Germline V gene sequence: CDR1 SGHTA, CDR2 FQGNSA. The CDR3 DNA reads as TGTGCCAGCAGCGGCCACAGGGGGGGGTACGAGCAGTACTTC. It yields the protein CASSGHRGGYEQYF.

The genes are TRBV11-2 and TRBJ1-1, with D possibly TRBD1 on 5 matching bases. This CDR3 region has 14 residues. Germline values: CDR1 SGHAT, CDR2 FQNNGV. V lost 0 bases to trimming and J lost 4 bases, with 9 bases between them. CDR3 nucleotides: TGTGCCAGCAGCTTAGATATGGGGGGCACTGAAGCTTTCTTT. Residues: CASSLDMGGTEAFF.

The chain links TRBV6-1 to TRBJ2-1; D is unclear. Germline lookup yields CDR1 MNHNS and CDR2 SASEGT. The length of the CDR3 is 14 residues. Between the trimmed V and J ends, which lost 1 base and 10 bases, there was a span of 14 bases. CDR3 protein: CASSEGSRRGEQFF. In DNA form, the CDR3 reads TGTGCCAGCAGTGAAGGGTCTAGACGAGGCGAGCAGTTCTTC.

In DNA, the CDR3 is TGTGCCAGCAGTTTAGTACGTGGGGCTCGTAATAATTCACCCCTCCACTTT. Its protein is CASSLVRGARNNSPLHF. The V and J genes are TRBV28 and TRBJ1-6; perhaps TRBD1 as D (5 bases). CDR1 is MDHEN and CDR2 is SYDVKM in the germline V gene. The V end lost 2 bases, the J end lost 5 bases, and 16 bases lay between the germline ends. The CDR3 spans 17 residues.

This chain uses TRBV28 with TRBJ2-1; TRBD2 agrees at 8 bases. Germline values: CDR1 MDHEN, CDR2 SYDVKM. V lost 3 bases to trimming and J lost 4 bases; unmatched junction nucleotides: 2. The length of the CDR3 is 14 residues. As DNA, the CDR3 is TGTGCCAGCAGTTTGGCTAGCGGGTACAATGAGCAGTTCTTC. The encoded protein is CASSLASGYNEQFF.

The chain uses TRBV28 and TRBJ2-7; 7 bases map to TRBD2. The CDR3 sequence is 15 residues long. In germline, CDR1 is MDHEN, CDR2 SYDVKM. J was trimmed by 0 bases and V by 2 bases; bases with no gene match: 4. The DNA of the CDR3 is TGTGCCAGCAGTTTAACACTAGCGTACTCCTACGAGCAGTACTTC. This encodes CASSLTLAYSYEQYF.

The rearrangement joins TRBV2 to TRBJ2-7, with 12 bases fitting TRBD1. The CDR3 has 14 residues. Germline CDR1 SNHLY, CDR2 FYNNEI. Unmatched junction bases numbered 3, after V lost 2 bases and J lost 7 bases. This CDR3 reads CASSERDRGREQYF. CDR3 DNA: TGTGCCAGCAGTGAAAGGGACAGGGGGCGGGAGCAGTACTTC.

As DNA, the CDR3 is TGTGCCACCAGCAGAGATCCCCAGACCCAGTACTTC. Amino acid sequence: CATSRDPQTQYF. V gene TRBV15 combines with J gene TRBJ2-5; D gene unclear. CDR1 is LNHNV, CDR2 YYDKDF, per germline (reference sequence). V was pared by 0 bases and J by 6 bases, with 5 bases between. There are 12 residues in the CDR3.

The gene calls are TRBV6-6 and TRBJ1-3; D call uncertain. This CDR3 comprises 16 residues. The V end was cut by 0 bases, the J end by 4 bases, with 13 bases between. In germline, CDR1 is MNHNY, CDR2 SVGAGI (reference sequence). The CDR3 DNA follows: TGTGCCAGCAGTTACTCGATTGTGGAGGCGGGAAACACCATATATTTT. Translated: CASSYSIVEAGNTIYF.

In its sample, this clone was seen a few times. The chain has TRBV2 and TRBJ1-2, with D tentatively TRBD1 (5 bases). Trimming shortened V by 6 bases and J by 2 bases, and 13 bases separated the two germline ends. The CDR3 runs to 14 residues. Germline V gene sequence: CDR1 SNHLY, CDR2 FYNNEI. CDR3 sequence reads: CASSPLGGNYGYTF. For the CDR3, the DNA is TGTGCCAGCAGCCCCCTGGGGGGGAACTATGGCTACACCTTC.

By its share, this clone is medium-sized (0.01 to 0.1%). This chain links TRBV30 with TRBJ2-7; tentative D call: TRBD1 (6 bases). CDR1 GTSNPN and CDR2 SVGIG come from the germline V gene (reference sequence). There are 13 residues in the CDR3. Between the trimmed V and J ends, which lost 2 bases and 3 bases, there was a span of 11 bases. For the CDR3, the DNA is TGTGCCTGGAGTATCGGACAGCGCTACGAGCAGTACTTC. Encoded protein: CAWSIGQRYEQYF.

The chain combines TRBV30 with TRBJ1-6; maybe TRBD1 (5 bases). CDR1 is GTSNPN and CDR2 is SVGIG in the germline V gene (reference sequence). The CDR3 totals 13 residues. V dropped 6 bases and J dropped 10 bases, with 16 bases sitting between them. The CDR3 sequence: CACSGGYESPLHF. The CDR3 coding sequence is TGTGCCTGCTCGGGGGGGTACGAATCACCCCTCCACTTT.

The chain couples TRBV6-1 to TRBJ2-3; TRBD1 matches 7 bases. Germline CDR1 and CDR2: MNHNS and SASEGT. The CDR3 runs 18 residues. V dropped 4 bases and J dropped 0; count of bases not matched to a gene: 13. CDR3 DNA sequence: TGTGCCAGCAGTGCACCCCGACAGGGACGCTCTAGCACAGATACGCAGTATTTT. Its translation: CASSAPRQGRSSTDTQYF.

The V call is TRBV6-6, the J call TRBJ2-1, with D possibly being TRBD2 (5 bases). In germline, CDR1 is MNHNY, CDR2 SVGAGI (reference sequence). Trimming took off 6 bases at V and 4 bases at J, with 16 bases between the two ends. The CDR3 contains 15 residues. The CDR3 region is CASSPIEGEYNEQFF. The CDR3 nucleotides read TGTGCCAGCAGCCCAATTGAGGGAGAGTACAATGAGCAGTTCTTC.

The chain carries TRBV30 and TRBJ1-5, with D perhaps TRBD1 (5 bases). V was trimmed by 0 bases and J by 5 bases, leaving 11 bases between them. CDR1 and CDR2 from the germline V gene are GTSNPN and SVGIG (reference sequence). The CDR3 extends over 14 amino acids. In DNA form, the CDR3 reads TGTGCCTGGAGTGTACGGGGCAGAGATCAGCCCCAGCATTTT. It specifies CAWSVRGRDQPQHF.

With regard to this clone: No DNA is shown, since the ends of the CDR3 on it are uncertain; the CDR3 is the one TCRdb lists. The rearrangement links TRBV7-8 to TRBJ2-2; the DNA was not used to check the table's D call, TRBD2. CDR1 and CDR2 from the germline V gene are SGHVS and FQNEAQ. From its first to its last residue, the CDR3 has 13 amino acids. CDR3 sequence: CASSLRRAGELFF.

V and J are TRBV4-2 and TRBJ2-1; 8 bases align to TRBD2. The CDR3 loop spans 16 amino acids. Germline V lookup: CDR1 LGHNA, CDR2 YNFKEQ. V trimming: 1 base; J trimming: 8 bases; junction bases outside the gene matches: 10. The CDR3 is CASSQVPGLVSHEQFF. CDR3 sequence (DNA): TGTGCCAGCAGCCAAGTCCCGGGACTAGTCAGCCATGAGCAGTTCTTC.

The V and J genes are TRBV27 and TRBJ2-3; D remains ambiguous. The germline V and J ends were trimmed by 5 bases and 4 bases, with 10 bases remaining between them. The CDR3 consists of 13 residues. From germline, CDR1 is MNHEY and CDR2 SMNVEV (reference sequence). CDR3 sequence: CASSPLESDTQYF. CDR3 bases: TGTGCCAGCAGTCCCCTAGAATCAGATACGCAGTATTTT.

The V call is TRBV27, the J call TRBJ1-5; no clear D. This CDR3 contains 15 residues. Trimming left V 6 bases short and J 4 bases short, with 16 bases between. Germline V CDR1 and CDR2: MNHEY, SMNVEV (reference sequence). CDR3 loop: CASRSLRDWNQPQHF. The CDR3 nucleotides are TGTGCCAGCAGGTCCCTCCGCGACTGGAATCAGCCCCAGCATTTT.

The chain is built from TRBV29-1 and TRBJ1-2, with a weak D call TRBD1 (5 bases). V shed 4 bases and J shed 2 bases, with 11 bases lying between them. This CDR3 region has 13 residues. Germline lookup yields CDR1 SQVTM and CDR2 ANQGSEA. CDR3 sequence: CSVGDRTNYGYTF. The DNA for the CDR3 is TGCAGCGTTGGTGACAGAACAAACTATGGCTACACCTTC. Looking up the rest from reference TRBV29-1 and TRBJ1-2 gives the full variable domain: SAVISQKPSRDICQRGTSLTIQCQVDSQVTMMFWYRQQPGQSLTLIATANQGSEATYESGFVIDKFPISRPNLTFSTLTVSNMSPEDSSIYLCSVGDRTNYGYTFGSGTRLTVV.

CDR3 sequence reads: CSVRRPVGLDEQFF. The CDR3, as DNA: TGCAGCGTTAGGCGGCCAGTGGGCTTGGATGAGCAGTTCTTC. The V gene is TRBV29-1, the J gene TRBJ2-1; D is unresolved. Trimming pared 5 bases from V and 8 bases from J, leaving 19 bases between. In germline, CDR1 is SQVTM, CDR2 ANQGSEA. This CDR3 has 14 amino acids.

V gene TRBV7-2 combines with J gene TRBJ1-5; tentative D call: TRBD1 (6 bases). CDR1 is SGHTA and CDR2 is FQGNSA in the germline V gene. V dropped 1 base and J dropped 6 bases, with 13 bases sitting between them. The CDR3 has 15 amino acids. The CDR3 sequence: CASSLGDRISQPQHF. DNA of the CDR3: TGTGCCAGCAGCTTAGGCGACAGGATTAGTCAGCCCCAGCATTTT.

The V gene is TRBV5-4, the J gene TRBJ1-1, with D possibly TRBD1 on 6 matching bases. V shed 2 bases and J shed 3 bases, with 8 bases lying between them. This CDR3 is 13 amino acids long. Germline CDR1 and CDR2: SGHNT and YYREEE (reference sequence). The CDR3: CASSFGQHTEAFF. In DNA, the CDR3 is TGTGCCAGCAGCTTTGGACAGCACACTGAAGCTTTCTTT.

The chain carries TRBV10-3 and TRBJ2-5; 12 bases are shared with TRBD2. The ends lost 4 bases at V and 5 bases at J; junction bases unmatched: 8. This CDR3 has 16 amino acids. The germline V gene encodes CDR1 ENHRY and CDR2 SYGVKD. For the CDR3, the DNA is TGTGCCATCAGTGGTCTAGCGGGAGGGCCGAAGGAGACCCAGTACTTC. As protein: CAISGLAGGPKETQYF.

The DNA for the CDR3 is TGCGCCAGCAGCCCAGGGACAGCACAAGAGACCCAGTACTTC. Encoded protein: CASSPGTAQETQYF. This chain joins TRBV5-1 and TRBJ2-5, with 7 bases identical to TRBD1. V gave up 4 bases and J gave up 2 bases; unmatched junction bases: 5. The length of the CDR3 is 14 residues. Germline V CDR1 and CDR2: SGHRS, YFSETQ.

This chain uses TRBV10-2 with TRBJ2-7; D unclear. V was clipped by 4 bases and J by 1 base, with 5 bases between them. CDR3 length: 12 residues. Germline V lookup: CDR1 WSHSY, CDR2 SAAADI. The DNA of the CDR3 is TGCGCCAGCAGTGCTTTGTCCTACGAGCAGTACTTC. Amino acids: CASSALSYEQYF.